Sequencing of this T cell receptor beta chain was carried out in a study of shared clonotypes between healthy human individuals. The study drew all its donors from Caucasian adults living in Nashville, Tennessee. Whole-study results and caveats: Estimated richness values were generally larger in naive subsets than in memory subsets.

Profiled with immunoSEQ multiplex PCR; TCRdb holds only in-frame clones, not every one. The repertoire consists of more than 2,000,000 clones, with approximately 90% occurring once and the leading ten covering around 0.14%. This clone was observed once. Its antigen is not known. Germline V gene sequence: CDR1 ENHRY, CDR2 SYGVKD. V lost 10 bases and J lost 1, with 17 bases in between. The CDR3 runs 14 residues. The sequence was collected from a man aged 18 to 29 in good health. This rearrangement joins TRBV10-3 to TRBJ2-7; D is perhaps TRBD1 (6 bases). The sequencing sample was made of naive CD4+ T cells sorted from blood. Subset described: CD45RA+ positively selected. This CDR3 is CATLPDSLSYEQYF. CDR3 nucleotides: TGTGCCACGCTTCCGGACAGCCTATCCTACGAGCAGTACTTC.